These 28 T cell receptor beta chains share one sample of origin, sequenced in a study of beta chain features in type 1 diabetes. Expressed TCRB transcripts were sequenced because the entire RNA isolate underwent reverse transcription. Generated by immunoSEQ multiplex PCR, the TCRdb table keeps only in-frame clones and is missing some. The table shows hundreds of thousands of clones, with around 68% occurring only once. The specimen was naive CD4+ T cells from blood. These TCRs come from a man aged 30 to 39 in good health.

The chain has TRBV7-2 and TRBJ2-3, with 10 positions matching TRBD2. Germline-derived CDR1 and CDR2 are SGHTA and FQGNSA. The CDR3 is 16 residues long. V shed 0 bases, J shed 6 bases, and the junction held 6 bases outside the gene matches. CDR3 loop: CASSLARLAGADTQYF. The DNA of the CDR3 is TGTGCCAGCAGCTTAGCGCGGCTAGCGGGAGCCGATACGCAGTATTTT. Together with reference TRBV7-2 and TRBJ2-3, the CDR3 gives the full variable domain: GAGVSQSPSNKVTEKGKDVELRCDPISGHTALYWYRQSLGQGLEFLIYFQGNSAPDKSGLPSDRFSAERTGGSVSTLTIQRTQQEDSAVYLCASSLARLAGADTQYFGPGTRLTVL.

This clone has a handful of counts. This sample includes further DNA sequences coding for the same CDR3. The rearrangement uses TRBV28 and TRBJ2-7; no clear D. The CDR3 totals 13 residues. V lost 2 bases and J 2 bases, leaving 7 bases between the germline ends. The V gene's germline CDR1 is MDHEN and CDR2 SYDVKM. CDR3: CASSLGGPYEQYF. In nucleotides, the CDR3 is TGTGCCAGCAGTTTAGGCGGTCCCTACGAGCAGTACTTC.

This chain connects TRBV13 to TRBJ2-5; the D is unclear. Germline values: CDR1 PRHDT, CDR2 FYEKMQ (reference sequence). V lost 5 bases, J lost 3 bases, and 16 bases lay in between. CDR3 length: 15 amino acids. CDR3 nucleotides: TGTGCCAGCAGCACGAGGACCCGGCAGAAAGAGACCCAGTACTTC. Protein product: CASSTRTRQKETQYF.

The chain joins TRBV29-1 to TRBJ2-2, with 8 bases identical to TRBD1. V shed 2 bases and J 4 bases; nucleotides not matched to a gene: 3. Germline lookup yields CDR1 SQVTM and CDR2 ANQGSEA. This CDR3 spans 14 amino acids. The CDR3 coding sequence is TGCAGCGTTGAAAGACAGGGGCTCACCGGGGAGCTGTTTTTT. Residues: CSVERQGLTGELFF.

V and J are TRBV7-2 and TRBJ1-1, with D unresolved. Germline CDR1 SGHTA, CDR2 FQGNSA. V was trimmed by 5 bases and J by 3 bases, leaving 10 bases between them. CDR3 length equals 13 residues. Here the CDR3 reads CASSPRRDTEAFF. The CDR3 nucleotides read TGTGCCAGCAGCCCTCGGCGGGACACTGAAGCTTTCTTT.

The V gene is TRBV5-1, the J gene TRBJ2-5; the match to TRBD2 covers 10 bases. The germline gives CDR1 SGHRS, CDR2 YFSETQ. Trimming cost V 2 bases and J 4 bases; bases outside gene matches: 8. This CDR3 has 16 amino acids. The CDR3 coding sequence is TGCGCCAGCAGCTTAGATCTAGCGGGGGCCGGAGAGACCCAGTACTTC. Encoded protein: CASSLDLAGAGETQYF.

The chain combines TRBV30 with TRBJ1-1; TRBD1 matches 7 bases. Germline CDR1 and CDR2: GTSNPN and SVGIG (reference sequence). The CDR3 is 11 residues long. Trimming took 6 bases from V and 3 from J; bases not matched to a gene: 1. CDR3 in DNA: TGTGCCTGTCAGGGGGACACTGAAGCTTTCTTT. Encoded protein: CACQGDTEAFF.

This clone was detected only once. Other nucleotide sequences in the sample specify the same CDR3. V usage is TRBV5-1 and J usage is TRBJ2-5, with 10 bases matching TRBD2. Germline loops: CDR1 SGHRS, CDR2 YFSETQ. The CDR3 loop spans 16 amino acids. With V trimmed by 0 bases and J by 1 base, 3 bases remained unmatched. CDR3 region: CASSLGVAGGQETQYF. CDR3 in DNA: TGCGCCAGCAGCTTGGGAGTAGCGGGAGGCCAAGAGACCCAGTACTTC.

The rearrangement joins TRBV23-1 to TRBJ1-6; D gene ambiguous. TRBV23-1 is known as an ORF, though its function is uncertain. V was pared by 10 bases and J by 7 bases, with 5 bases between. This CDR3 region has 10 residues. The CDR3 protein is CATPNSPLHF. The CDR3 DNA reads as TGCGCCACTCCAAATTCACCCCTCCACTTT.

This clone was picked up a small number of times. This chain links TRBV25-1 with TRBJ1-1; unclear D gene. The CDR3 extends over 13 amino acids. V lost 2 bases to trimming and J lost 4 bases, with 8 bases between them. Germline V gene lookup returns CDR1 MGHDK and CDR2 SYGVNS. The CDR3, as DNA: TGTGCCAGCAGTGAACAAAGGGTCACTGAAGCTTTCTTT. This codes for CASSEQRVTEAFF. Full variable domain (missing parts from reference TRBV25-1 and TRBJ1-1): EADIYQTPRYLVIGTGKKITLECSQTMGHDKMYWYQQDPGMELHLIHYSYGVNSTEKGDLSSESTVSRIRTEHFPLTLESARPSHTSQYLCASSEQRVTEAFFGQGTRLTVV.

The chain carries TRBV19 and TRBJ2-1, with 11 bases identical to TRBD1. Germline CDR1 is LNHDA and CDR2 is SQIVND (reference sequence). After removal of 6 bases from V and 7 bases from J, the junction contained 11 bases not matched to a gene. This CDR3 has 16 amino acids. CDR3 sequence reads: CASSPGLGTGGNEQFF. The CDR3 bases are TGTGCCAGTAGCCCTGGTCTAGGGACAGGGGGGAATGAGCAGTTCTTC. Full variable domain (remainder filled in from reference TRBV19 and TRBJ2-1): DGGITQSPKYLFRKEGQNVTLSCEQNLNHDAMYWYRQDPGQGLRLIYYSQIVNDFQKGDIAEGYSVSREKKESFPLTVTSAQKNPTAFYLCASSPGLGTGGNEQFFGPGTRLTVL.

For this clone: The germline gene is not matched at one end of the junction; a read error may be the cause. The CDR3 region has the DNA TGCAGCGTTGAAGGGAGCAGGTATACTAACTATAGCTACACCTTC. Amino acid sequence: CSVEGSRYTNYSYTF. This sequence joins TRBV29-1 and TRBJ1-2, with unresolved D. Germline V gives CDR1 SQVTM, CDR2 ANQGSEA. The CDR3 runs 15 residues.

The table lists this clone with a count of one. CDR3 in amino acids: CASSIGSGSLNIQYF. Written as DNA, the CDR3 is TGTGCCAGTAGTATAGGGTCAGGGAGTTTAAACATTCAGTACTTC. The V call is TRBV19, the J call TRBJ2-4, with D perhaps being TRBD1 or TRBD2 (5 bases each). CDR1 is LNHDA, CDR2 SQIVND, per germline (reference sequence). This CDR3 contains 15 residues. V was cut by 1 base and J by 6 bases, with 13 bases left in between. The full variable domain, with the rest looked up from reference TRBV19 and TRBJ2-4, is DGGITQSPKYLFRKEGQNVTLSCEQNLNHDAMYWYRQDPGQGLRLIYYSQIVNDFQKGDIAEGYSVSREKKESFPLTVTSAQKNPTAFYLCASSIGSGSLNIQYFGAGTRLSVL.

The chain has TRBV9 and TRBJ2-1; no clear D. Germline V lookup: CDR1 SGDLS, CDR2 YYNGEE. V lost 0 bases and J 3 bases, leaving 10 bases between the germline ends. The length of the CDR3 is 15 residues. The CDR3 bases are TGTGCCAGCAGCGTAGACTCAGGTCTCTACAATGAGCAGTTCTTC. As protein: CASSVDSGLYNEQFF.

This clone has only a few counts. The sample contains more than one DNA sequence encoding this CDR3. The V gene is TRBV30, the J gene TRBJ2-3, with TRBD2 identical over 10 bases. Looked up from germline, CDR1 is GTSNPN and CDR2 is SVGIG (reference sequence). CDR3 length equals 15 residues. Trimming at V came to 1 base and at J to 3 bases, leaving 4 bases not matched to a gene. CDR3 residues: CAWSGLAGVTDTQYF. The CDR3 region has the DNA TGTGCCTGGAGTGGCCTAGCGGGAGTGACAGATACGCAGTATTTT.

The chain recombines TRBV29-1 with TRBJ2-3; no definite D call. V lost 3 bases to trimming and J lost 2 bases, with 6 bases between them. CDR1 and CDR2 (germline): SQVTM, ANQGSEA. This CDR3 is built from 12 residues. For the CDR3, the DNA is TGCAGCGTTGAGGCTGACACAGATACGCAGTATTTT. This codes for CSVEADTDTQYF.

This chain links TRBV11-2 with TRBJ2-3; D unclear. Germline V CDR1 and CDR2: SGHAT, FQNNGV. V lost 2 bases to trimming and J lost 3 bases, with 12 bases between them. The CDR3 length is 15 residues. The CDR3 DNA is TGTGCCAGCAGCTTATCTTCGGCCAGAACAGATACGCAGTATTTT. It is translated as CASSLSSARTDTQYF. Variable domain in full (rest from reference TRBV11-2 and TRBJ2-3): EAGVAQSPRYKIIEKRQSVAFWCNPISGHATLYWYQQILGQGPKLLIQFQNNGVVDDSQLPKDRFSAERLKGVDSTLKIQPAKLEDSAVYLCASSLSSARTDTQYFGPGTRLTVL.

In its sample, this clone was seen a few times. This chain uses TRBV30 with TRBJ1-5; TRBD1 matches 9 bases. Germline V lookup: CDR1 GTSNPN, CDR2 SVGIG (reference sequence). The trim removed 5 bases at V and 1 base at J, leaving 0 bases unmatched. This CDR3 region has 13 residues. The CDR3 loop is CAWGTGSNQPQHF. CDR3 nucleotides: TGTGCCTGGGGGACAGGGAGCAATCAGCCCCAGCATTTT.

This clone was seen just once. This chain joins TRBV9 and TRBJ2-1; 7 bases fit TRBD2. The junction had 9 bases not matched to a gene; V was cut back by 2 bases and J by 4 bases. Per the germline V gene, CDR1 is SGDLS and CDR2 is YYNGEE. The CDR3 spans 16 residues. CDR3 DNA sequence: TGTGCCAGCAGCGTCGCCCCGAGCGGGGCTTACAATGAGCAGTTCTTC. Translated: CASSVAPSGAYNEQFF.

There are a few counts of this clone. J is TRBJ2-5 and V is TRBV13; 10 nucleotides align to TRBD2. V trimming: 5 bases; J trimming: 0 bases; junction bases outside the gene matches: 6. This CDR3 has 16 amino acids. The germline V gene has CDR1 PRHDT and CDR2 FYEKMQ (reference sequence). As DNA, the CDR3 is TGTGCCAGCAGCCCCTATAGCGGGGGGAACCAAGAGACCCAGTACTTC. This sequence encodes CASSPYSGGNQETQYF.

V and J are TRBV2 and TRBJ2-4; D is uncertain. CDR3 length: 11 residues. Germline values: CDR1 SNHLY, CDR2 FYNNEI. Deletions cut 5 bases from V and 15 bases from J, with 14 bases between. This CDR3 reads CASSSVLKTYF. CDR3 coding DNA: TGTGCCAGCAGTTCGGTCCTCAAGACGTACTTC. Full variable domain (missing parts from reference TRBV2 and TRBJ2-4): EPEVTQTPSHQVTQMGQEVILRCVPISNHLYFYWYRQILGQKVEFLVSFYNNEISEKSEIFDDQFSVERPDGSNFTLKIRSTKLEDSAMYFCASSSVLKTYFGAGTRLSVL.

The sample holds one count of this clone. The rearrangement links TRBV7-9 to TRBJ2-1; 11 nucleotides agree with TRBD2. The CDR3 is made up of 17 amino acids. V trimming: 1 base; J trimming: 6 bases; junction bases outside the gene matches: 8. Germline assignment: CDR1 SEHNR and CDR2 FQNEAQ (reference sequence). The CDR3 protein is CASSLGRLAGSRNEQFF. CDR3 DNA: TGTGCCAGCAGCTTAGGTCGACTAGCGGGATCCCGCAATGAGCAGTTCTTC.

The CDR3 region has the DNA TGTGCCAGCAGGGACAGGGGGGAAGATACGCAGTATTTT. This translates into CASRDRGEDTQYF. The genes are TRBV7-9 and TRBJ2-3, with TRBD1 matching over 10 bases. The junction had 2 bases not matched to a gene; V was cut back by 6 bases and J by 5 bases. Germline V CDR1 and CDR2: SEHNR, FQNEAQ (reference sequence). The CDR3 has 13 residues.

The chain has TRBV4-1 and TRBJ1-1; D is perhaps TRBD1 (6 bases). V was pared by 4 bases and J by 11 bases, with 26 bases between. This CDR3 is built from 16 residues. CDR1 is MGHRA, CDR2 YSYEKL, per germline. In DNA form, the CDR3 reads TGCGCCAGCAGCCCCGTGGTGGGGGGCAACTACTTTATGGCTTTCTTT. Translated: CASSPVVGGNYFMAFF.

The V gene is TRBV7-9, the J gene TRBJ2-3; a weak D match, TRBD2 (5 bases). Looked up from germline, CDR1 is SEHNR and CDR2 is FQNEAQ (reference sequence). Trimming removed 4 bases at V and 0 bases at J, with 11 bases between. The CDR3 consists of 15 residues. The CDR3 region is CASSSQRTSTDTQYF. CDR3 DNA: TGTGCCAGCAGCTCCCAGAGGACTAGCACAGATACGCAGTATTTT.

This clone was seen a few times. The rearrangement uses TRBV29-1 and TRBJ1-2; D gene uncertain. Germline CDR1 reads SQVTM; CDR2 reads ANQGSEA. CDR3 length: 10 residues. Trimming took off 6 bases at V and 3 bases at J, with 5 bases between the two ends. The DNA for the CDR3 is TGCAGCGTGGGCCACTATGGCTACACCTTC. Protein: CSVGHYGYTF.

The V gene is TRBV5-4, the J gene TRBJ1-1, with 7 bases matching TRBD1. Germline CDR1 is SGHNT and CDR2 is YYREEE (reference sequence). CDR3 length equals 15 residues. V lost 4 bases, J lost 4 bases, and 10 bases stayed unmatched. This CDR3 is CASSDNRGGGTEAFF. The CDR3 coding sequence is TGTGCCAGCAGCGACAACAGGGGCGGCGGCACTGAAGCTTTCTTT.

This chain connects TRBV23-1 to TRBJ1-5; a weak D match, TRBD1 (5 bases). TRBV23-1 is an ORF, with its function uncertain. This CDR3 has 16 amino acids. V dropped 4 bases and J dropped 0 bases, with 13 bases sitting between them. The CDR3 region is CASSRGGAYSNQPQHF. The CDR3, as DNA: TGCGCCAGCAGTCGCGGGGGTGCTTATAGCAATCAGCCCCAGCATTTT.